Listed below are T cell receptor beta chains from one sample, sequenced in a study of shared clonotypes between healthy human individuals. Only in-frame clones appear in the TCRdb table, and some are missing; sequencing was by immunoSEQ multiplex PCR. The sample lists around 600,000 clones, around 95% occurring once. The sequenced material came from naive CD8+ T cells sorted from blood. These receptors were collected from a woman in her 30s in good health. The CDR3 runs from the conserved cysteine through the conserved F or W. A D gene is named only where the DNA matches it firmly. Rows give clone size only sometimes, using once, few, many, or a class for an expanded clone.

V gene: TRBV7-9; clone size: NA; D gene: TRBD1; J gene: TRBJ2-7; CDR3 DNA: TGTGCCAGCAGCTTCCGGACAGGGGGCTACGAGCAGTACTTC; CDR3 protein: CASSFRTGGYEQYF
V gene: TRBV6-1; clone size: NA; D gene: NA; J gene: TRBJ2-2; CDR3 DNA: TGTGCCAGCAGTGAATTGGTAATTGGGCGGCTAAACACCGGGGAGCTGTTTTTT; CDR3 protein: CASSELVIGRLNTGELFF
V gene: TRBV27; clone size: few; D gene: TRBD1; J gene: TRBJ1-1; CDR3 DNA: TGTGCCAGCAGACAGGGGTTGAACACTGAAGCTTTCTTT; CDR3 protein: CASRQGLNTEAFF
V gene: TRBV28; clone size: NA; D gene: NA; J gene: TRBJ1-2; CDR3 DNA: TGTGCCAGCAGTTTTTATAGCGAGCTCTATGGCTACACCTTC; CDR3 protein: CASSFYSELYGYTF
V gene: TRBV28; clone size: NA; D gene: TRBD2; J gene: TRBJ2-7; CDR3 DNA: TGTGCCAGCAGCTACACGGGGACTACCTACGAGCAGTACTTC; CDR3 protein: CASSYTGTTYEQYF
V gene: TRBV19; clone size: NA; D gene: NA; J gene: TRBJ2-3; CDR3 DNA: TGTGCCAGTAGTATGTGGAGTCCTAACACAGATACGCAGTATTTT; CDR3 protein: CASSMWSPNTDTQYF
V gene: TRBV28; clone size: once; D gene: TRBD2; J gene: TRBJ2-7; CDR3 DNA: TGTGCCAGCAGTTCTCAGGGACTAGCGGGATACGAGCAGTACTTC; CDR3 protein: CASSSQGLAGYEQYF
V gene: TRBV27; clone size: NA; D gene: NA; J gene: TRBJ2-6; CDR3 DNA: TGTGCCAGCAGTCCAGGGGCGGGCTCTGGGGCCAACGTCCTGACTTTC; CDR3 protein: CASSPGAGSGANVLTF
V gene: TRBV27; clone size: NA; D gene: NA; J gene: TRBJ1-2; CDR3 DNA: TGTGCCAGCAGTTTCGGGGGCCCGGGCTATGGCTACACCTTC; CDR3 protein: CASSFGGPGYGYTF
V gene: TRBV30; clone size: NA; D gene: TRBD2; J gene: TRBJ2-7; CDR3 DNA: TGTGCCTGGAGTCCGCTGACTAGCGGGGGTCCGGCTTACGAGCAGTACTTC; CDR3 protein: CAWSPLTSGGPAYEQYF
V gene: TRBV27; clone size: NA; D gene: TRBD2; J gene: TRBJ2-1; CDR3 DNA: TGTGCCAGCAGTTTCGGGACTAGCGGGAGAAATGAGCAGTTCTTC; CDR3 protein: CASSFGTSGRNEQFF
V gene: TRBV5-4; clone size: NA; D gene: NA; J gene: TRBJ1-6; CDR3 DNA: TGTGCCAGCAGCCTGAGCTCCTATAATTCACCCCTCCACTTT; CDR3 protein: CASSLSSYNSPLHF
V gene: TRBV19; clone size: NA; D gene: NA; J gene: TRBJ2-7; CDR3 DNA: TGTGCCAGTAGTATAAGTCCTGCGGGACAGCATCACTACGAGCAGTACTTC; CDR3 protein: CASSISPAGQHHYEQYF
V gene: TRBV2; clone size: NA; D gene: NA; J gene: TRBJ2-2; CDR3 DNA: TGTGCCAGCAGCGGGACCGCTACGAACACCGGGGAGCTGTTTTTT; CDR3 protein: CASSGTATNTGELFF
V gene: TRBV5-1; clone size: NA; D gene: NA; J gene: TRBJ2-7; CDR3 DNA: TGCGCCAGCAGCCAGGGGTGGGGCTACGAGCAGTACTTC; CDR3 protein: CASSQGWGYEQYF
V gene: TRBV15; clone size: NA; D gene: NA; J gene: TRBJ2-7; CDR3 DNA: TGTGCCACCAGCCTAACCTCAGGGAGCGAGCAGTACTTC; CDR3 protein: CATSLTSGSEQYF
V gene: TRBV10-3; clone size: NA; D gene: NA; J gene: TRBJ2-7; CDR3 DNA: TGTGCCATCCGCACGGCCTCCTACGAGCAGTACTTC; CDR3 protein: CAIRTASYEQYF
V gene: TRBV7-9; clone size: once; D gene: NA; J gene: TRBJ2-5; CDR3 DNA: TGTGCCAGCAGCTTAGTTGAGGGCCCTCGGTCGACCCAGTACTTC; CDR3 protein: CASSLVEGPRSTQYF
V gene: TRBV19; clone size: NA; D gene: TRBD1; J gene: TRBJ1-1; CDR3 DNA: TGTGCCAGTAGAACCCGGGACAGGGCGAATGAAGCTTTCTTT; CDR3 protein: CASRTRDRANEAFF
V gene: TRBV5-1; clone size: NA; D gene: NA; J gene: TRBJ1-4; CDR3 DNA: TGCGCCAGCAGCTTGGCCACAGGAGGAGGTAATGAAAAACTGTTTTTT; CDR3 protein: CASSLATGGGNEKLFF
V gene: TRBV5-5; clone size: NA; D gene: TRBD2; J gene: TRBJ2-7; CDR3 DNA: TGTGCCAGCAGCTTGGAGGGATGGATTAGCGGGAGTATGGAGAACGAGCAGTACTTC; CDR3 protein: CASSLEGWISGSMENEQYF
V gene: TRBV6-1; clone size: NA; D gene: NA; J gene: TRBJ1-2; CDR3 DNA: TGTGCCAGCAGTGAGGGGACGAAGGGACCGTTAGCTAACTATGGCTACACCTTC; CDR3 protein: CASSEGTKGPLANYGYTF
V gene: TRBV7-8; clone size: NA; D gene: TRBD1; J gene: TRBJ2-1; CDR3 DNA: TGTGCCAGCAGCGTCTATAGACAGGGGAAAGGGTCCTACAATGAGCAGTTCTTC; CDR3 protein: CASSVYRQGKGSYNEQFF
V gene: TRBV11-2; clone size: NA; D gene: TRBD2; J gene: TRBJ2-7; CDR3 DNA: TGTGCCAGCAGCTTCGGCGGGAGGGTCCACGAGCAGTACTTC; CDR3 protein: CASSFGGRVHEQYF
V gene: TRBV4-2; clone size: once; D gene: TRBD1; J gene: TRBJ2-1; CDR3 DNA: TGTGCCAGCAGCCAAGTAGCATGGGGACAGGGGTTTCCGTTCTTC; CDR3 protein: CASSQVAWGQGFPFF
V gene: TRBV28; clone size: once; D gene: TRBD2; J gene: TRBJ2-3; CDR3 DNA: TGTGCCAGCAGTTTGAGGGGAGGGACCACAGATACGCAGTATTTT; CDR3 protein: CASSLRGGTTDTQYF
V gene: TRBV7-8; clone size: NA; D gene: TRBD2; J gene: TRBJ2-3; CDR3 DNA: TGTGCCAGCCGACAGAGACTAGCGGGAGTCAGCACAGATACGCAGTATTTT; CDR3 protein: CASRQRLAGVSTDTQYF
V gene: TRBV7-9; clone size: NA; D gene: TRBD1; J gene: TRBJ2-7; CDR3 DNA: TGTGCCAGCAGGAAACAACGGACAGGGGGGAGCTCCTACGAGCAGTACTTC; CDR3 protein: CASRKQRTGGSSYEQYF
V gene: TRBV7-9; clone size: NA; D gene: NA; J gene: TRBJ2-3; CDR3 DNA: TGTGCCAGCAGCCCCCCCCGAAGTAGCACAGATACGCAGTATTTT; CDR3 protein: CASSPPRSSTDTQYF
V gene: TRBV5-1; clone size: NA; D gene: NA; J gene: TRBJ2-7; CDR3 DNA: TGCGCCAGCAGCTTGTCTCGGCTAGCGCCTACGTTGCAGTACTTC; CDR3 protein: CASSLSRLAPTLQYF
V gene: TRBV2; clone size: NA; D gene: NA; J gene: TRBJ2-5; CDR3 DNA: TGTGCCAGCAGTGGGTGGGACTTGCAAGAGACCCAGTACTTC; CDR3 protein: CASSGWDLQETQYF
V gene: TRBV9; clone size: once; D gene: NA; J gene: TRBJ1-1; CDR3 DNA: TGTGCCAGCAGCGTAGATGGGGAGACGTTGGACACTGAAGCTTTCTTT; CDR3 protein: CASSVDGETLDTEAFF
V gene: TRBV28; clone size: NA; D gene: NA; J gene: TRBJ2-7; CDR3 DNA: TGTGCCAGCAGTCCCACGACTAGGGCCTTCGAGCAGTACTTC; CDR3 protein: CASSPTTRAFEQYF
V gene: TRBV10-2; clone size: NA; D gene: NA; J gene: TRBJ2-3; CDR3 DNA: TGCGCCAGCAGTGAGTCGGCCGGGCTGCCAGATACGCAGTATTTT; CDR3 protein: CASSESAGLPDTQYF
V gene: TRBV7-9; clone size: NA; D gene: NA; J gene: TRBJ2-7; CDR3 DNA: TGTGCCAGCAGCCCACCGAACACGGGAGTCGTAAACTACGAGCAGTACTTC; CDR3 protein: CASSPPNTGVVNYEQYF
V gene: TRBV19; clone size: NA; D gene: NA; J gene: TRBJ1-2; CDR3 DNA: TGTGCCAGTAGACCCTCATTTGGATACGGCTACACCTTC; CDR3 protein: CASRPSFGYGYTF
V gene: TRBV29-1; clone size: NA; D gene: TRBD2; J gene: TRBJ2-7; CDR3 DNA: TGCAGCGTGTTGGGAGGGAGATCGTACGAGCAGTACTTC; CDR3 protein: CSVLGGRSYEQYF
V gene: TRBV5-4; clone size: NA; D gene: NA; J gene: TRBJ1-1; CDR3 DNA: TGTGCCAGCAGCTTCTACAGGAGTGAAGCTTTCTTT; CDR3 protein: CASSFYRSEAFF
V gene: TRBV2; clone size: NA; D gene: TRBD1; J gene: TRBJ1-2; CDR3 DNA: TGTGCCAGCAGGCGACAGGGAAAAATCTATGGCTACACCTTC; CDR3 protein: CASRRQGKIYGYTF
V gene: TRBV2; clone size: NA; D gene: NA; J gene: TRBJ2-7; CDR3 DNA: TGTGCCAGCACCGGACTGGGGACCTACGAGCAGTACTTC; CDR3 protein: CASTGLGTYEQYF
V gene: TRBV6-6; clone size: NA; D gene: NA; J gene: TRBJ2-2; CDR3 DNA: TGTGCCAGCGGCTTACGTAGCGCGAACACCGGGGAGCTGTTTTTT; CDR3 protein: CASGLRSANTGELFF
V gene: TRBV28; clone size: NA; D gene: TRBD1; J gene: TRBJ2-7; CDR3 DNA: TGTGCCAGCAGTTTACCGGGACAGGGCCACGAGCAGTACTTC; CDR3 protein: CASSLPGQGHEQYF
V gene: TRBV9; clone size: NA; D gene: TRBD1; J gene: TRBJ1-1; CDR3 DNA: TGTGCCAGCAGCGAGGGGACAGGGGGCGTTCGCACTGAAGCTTTCTTT; CDR3 protein: CASSEGTGGVRTEAFF
V gene: TRBV10-3; clone size: NA; D gene: NA; J gene: TRBJ1-2; CDR3 DNA: TGTGCCATCGGGGAAGACTATGGCTACACCTTC; CDR3 protein: CAIGEDYGYTF
V gene: TRBV4-1; clone size: NA; D gene: NA; J gene: TRBJ1-5; CDR3 DNA: TGCGCCAGCAGCCACGACGGGGAGGGAGATAGCAATCAGCCCCAGCATTTT; CDR3 protein: CASSHDGEGDSNQPQHF
V gene: TRBV16; clone size: NA; D gene: NA; J gene: TRBJ2-3; CDR3 DNA: TGTGCCAGCAGCCAATCCAGTAGCACAGATACGCAGTATTTT; CDR3 protein: CASSQSSSTDTQYF
V gene: TRBV7-8; clone size: NA; D gene: TRBD1; J gene: TRBJ2-7; CDR3 DNA: TGTGCCAGCAGCTTAGGGACAGGCTACGAGCAGTACTTC; CDR3 protein: CASSLGTGYEQYF
V gene: TRBV2; clone size: NA; D gene: TRBD1; J gene: TRBJ1-2; CDR3 DNA: TGTGCCAGCAGTCATCGACTAGGACAGGATCTGAAGGGCGGCTACACCTTC; CDR3 protein: CASSHRLGQDLKGGYTF
V gene: TRBV5-6; clone size: NA; D gene: TRBD2; J gene: TRBJ2-7; CDR3 DNA: TGTGCCAGCAGCATCGGACTAGACTACGAGCAGTACTTC; CDR3 protein: CASSIGLDYEQYF
V gene: TRBV28; clone size: NA; D gene: NA; J gene: TRBJ1-1; CDR3 DNA: TGTGCCAGCAGTTCGCCAAGGGAGCTCGAGACTGAAGCTTTCTTT; CDR3 protein: CASSSPRELETEAFF
V gene: TRBV7-6; clone size: NA; D gene: NA; J gene: TRBJ2-5; CDR3 DNA: TGTGCCAGCAGCACCGGACTACTTTTCCAAGAGACCCAGTACTTC; CDR3 protein: CASSTGLLFQETQYF
V gene: TRBV25-1; clone size: NA; D gene: NA; J gene: TRBJ1-1; CDR3 DNA: TGTGCCAGCAGTTTCGGGGACACTGAAGCTTTCTTT; CDR3 protein: CASSFGDTEAFF